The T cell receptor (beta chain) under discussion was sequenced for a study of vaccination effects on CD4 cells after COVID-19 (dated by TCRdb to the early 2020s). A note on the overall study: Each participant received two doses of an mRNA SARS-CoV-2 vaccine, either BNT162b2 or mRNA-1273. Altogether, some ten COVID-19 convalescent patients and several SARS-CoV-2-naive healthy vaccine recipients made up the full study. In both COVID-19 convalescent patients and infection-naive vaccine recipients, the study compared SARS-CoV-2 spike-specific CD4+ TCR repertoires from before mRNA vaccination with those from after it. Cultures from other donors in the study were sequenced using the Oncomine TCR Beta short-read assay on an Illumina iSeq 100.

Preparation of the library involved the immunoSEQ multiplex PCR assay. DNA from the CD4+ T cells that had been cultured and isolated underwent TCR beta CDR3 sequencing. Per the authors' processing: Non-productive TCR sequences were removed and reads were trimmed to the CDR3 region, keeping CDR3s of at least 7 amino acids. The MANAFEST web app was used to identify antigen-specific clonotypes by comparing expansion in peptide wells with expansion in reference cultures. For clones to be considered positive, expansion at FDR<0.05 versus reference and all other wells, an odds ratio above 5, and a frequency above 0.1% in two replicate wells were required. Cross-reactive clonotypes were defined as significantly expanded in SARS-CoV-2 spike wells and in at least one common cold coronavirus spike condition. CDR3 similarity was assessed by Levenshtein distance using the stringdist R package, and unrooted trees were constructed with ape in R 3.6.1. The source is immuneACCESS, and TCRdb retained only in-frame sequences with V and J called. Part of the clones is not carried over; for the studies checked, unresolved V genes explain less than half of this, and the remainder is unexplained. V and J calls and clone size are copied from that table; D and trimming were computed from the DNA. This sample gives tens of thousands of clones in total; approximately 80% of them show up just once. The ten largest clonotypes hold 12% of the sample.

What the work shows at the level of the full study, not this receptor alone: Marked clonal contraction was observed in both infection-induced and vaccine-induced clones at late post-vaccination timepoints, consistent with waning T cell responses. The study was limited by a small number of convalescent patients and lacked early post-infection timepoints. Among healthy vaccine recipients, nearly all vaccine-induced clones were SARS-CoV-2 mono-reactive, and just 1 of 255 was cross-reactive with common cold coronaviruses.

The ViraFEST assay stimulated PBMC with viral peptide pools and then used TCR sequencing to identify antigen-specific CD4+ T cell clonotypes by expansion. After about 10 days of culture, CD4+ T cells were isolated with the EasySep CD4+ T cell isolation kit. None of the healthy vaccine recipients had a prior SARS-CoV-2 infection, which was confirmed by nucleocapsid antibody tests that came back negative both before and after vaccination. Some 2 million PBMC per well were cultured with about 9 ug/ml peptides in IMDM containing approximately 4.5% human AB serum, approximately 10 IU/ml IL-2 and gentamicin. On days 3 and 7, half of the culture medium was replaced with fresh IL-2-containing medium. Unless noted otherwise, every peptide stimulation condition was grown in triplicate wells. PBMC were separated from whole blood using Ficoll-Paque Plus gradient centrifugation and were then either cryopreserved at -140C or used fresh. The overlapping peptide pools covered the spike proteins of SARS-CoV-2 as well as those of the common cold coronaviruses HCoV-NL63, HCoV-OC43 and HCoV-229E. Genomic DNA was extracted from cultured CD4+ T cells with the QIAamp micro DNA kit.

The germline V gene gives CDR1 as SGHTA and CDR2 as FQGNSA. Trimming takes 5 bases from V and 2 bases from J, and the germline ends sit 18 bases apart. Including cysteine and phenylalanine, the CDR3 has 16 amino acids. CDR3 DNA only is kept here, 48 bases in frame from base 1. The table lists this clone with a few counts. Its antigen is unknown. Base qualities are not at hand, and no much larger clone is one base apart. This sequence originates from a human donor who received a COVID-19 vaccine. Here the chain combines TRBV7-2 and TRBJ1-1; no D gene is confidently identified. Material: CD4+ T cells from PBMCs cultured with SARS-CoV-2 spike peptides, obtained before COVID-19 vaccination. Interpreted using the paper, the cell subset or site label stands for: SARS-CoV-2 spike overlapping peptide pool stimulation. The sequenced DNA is TGTGCCAGCAGCCCAACAATAGCGGGGTTCAACACTGAAGCTTTCTTT. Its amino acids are CASSPTIAGFNTEAFF.